Presented here are 20 T cell receptor beta chains from one specimen sequenced in a study of tumor and adjacent non-tumor tissue in lung cancer. This sample's RNA came from whole unsorted tissue. TCRbeta libraries were built with three rounds of nested PCR, modified from ARM-PCR. TCRdb reprocessed the multiplex PCR reads with MiXCR, giving one entry per CDR3 protein. This table holds fewer than 100,000 distinct CDR3 sequences, 55% to 80% found once. The sequencing sample was made of lung tumor tissue. The receptors derive from a woman aged 40 to 49 with non-small cell lung cancer.

In regard to this clonotype: The conserved phenylalanine or tryptophan is not found at the CDR3 terminus, so this likely reflects a read error. The V and J genes are TRBV5-4 and TRBJ2-1; D perhaps matches TRBD2 (7 bases). Germline CDR1 reads SGHNT; CDR2 reads YYREEE (reference sequence). CDR3 size: 16 residues. The CDR3 protein is CASCLGATGRATEQFL. The CDR3 DNA reads TGTGCCAGCTGCTTGGGAGCTACAGGGAGGGCCACTGAGCAGTTCTTA.

This clonotype was counted only a few times. The V and J genes are TRBV28 and TRBJ2-5; D is possibly TRBD2 (6 bases). The CDR3 consists of 14 residues. Trimming stripped 2 bases from V and 0 bases from J, with 7 bases between. Germline CDR1 MDHEN, CDR2 SYDVKM. CDR3 loop: CASSLPGDQETQYF. The CDR3 coding sequence is TGTGCCAGCAGTTTACCGGGAGACCAAGAGACCCAGTACTTC. Drawing the rest from reference TRBV28 and TRBJ2-5, the complete variable domain is DVKVTQSSRYLVKRTGEKVFLECVQDMDHENMFWYRQDPGLGLRLIYFSYDVKMKEKGDIPEGYSVSREKKERFSLILESASTNQTSMYLCASSLPGDQETQYFGPGTRLLVL.

A word on this clonotype: Mismatch with germline at one junction end may stem from a read error. This sequence joins TRBV28 and TRBJ1-4; no reliable D call. There are 15 residues in the CDR3. Germline CDR1 MDHEN, CDR2 SYDVKM. The CDR3 here is CTSGASSLGNEKLFF. The CDR3 DNA sequence: TGTACCAGCGGCGCGAGTAGTTTAGGGAATGAAAAACTGTTTTTT. Variable domain in full (rest from reference TRBV28 and TRBJ1-4): DVKVTQSSRYLVKRTGEKVFLECVQDMDHENMFWYRQDPGLGLRLIYFSYDVKMKEKGDIPEGYSVSREKKERFSLILESASTNQTSMYLCTSGASSLGNEKLFFGSGTQLSVL.

Details on this clonotype: The conserved phenylalanine or tryptophan normally closing the CDR3 is absent here, so this likely arose from a read error. This rearrangement joins TRBV20-1 to TRBJ2-2; 9 bases are a match to TRBD1. Germline lookup yields CDR1 DFQATT and CDR2 SNEGSKA (reference sequence). The CDR3 sequence is 15 residues long. This chain's CDR3 is CSAPQQGANTGKLFL. The CDR3 coding sequence is TGCAGTGCCCCACAACAGGGGGCGAACACCGGGAAGCTGTTTTTA.

This clonotype was counted between two and nine times. At one boundary the junction diverges from the germline segment, which might be a read error. The CDR3 coding sequence is TGTGCAAGCAGCTTAGGTGGGGGCAGGCAATACGGGCAGTACTTC. Encoded protein: CASSLGGGRQYGQYF. This chain links TRBV11-2 with TRBJ2-7, with D tentatively TRBD1 (6 bases). The CDR3 covers 15 residues. CDR1 is SGHAT, CDR2 FQNNGV, per germline.

As for this clonotype: The conserved phenylalanine or tryptophan normally closing the CDR3 is absent here, so this likely arose from a read error. It is unclear where the CDR3 begins or ends on the DNA, so no DNA is shown, and the CDR3 is as TCRdb lists it. The chain recombines TRBV11-2 with TRBJ2-7; TRBD1 reflects the table's D call only, with no check against the DNA. Germline CDR1 is SGHAT and CDR2 is FQNNGV. The CDR3 extends over 13 residues, inclusive of both ends. CDR3 residues: CTSNFLSGDEKYL.

As concerns this clonotype: A much larger clone lies a single base off, so this may be a read error. The V call is TRBV30, the J call TRBJ1-2; a possible D gene is TRBD1 (5 bases). Germline V CDR1 and CDR2: GTSNPN, SVGIG (reference sequence). The CDR3 loop spans 14 amino acids. The V gene lost 0 bases and the J gene lost 6 bases, with 14 bases spanning the gap. The CDR3 loop reads CAWSVLAGGNGYTF. The CDR3 bases are TGTGCCTGGAGTGTTCTAGCCGGGGGGAATGGCTACACCTTC.

Turning to this clonotype: Relative to the germline gene, one junction end is altered; a read error may explain this. The genes are TRBV5-1 and TRBJ2-1; D is possibly TRBD2 (6 bases). This CDR3 spans 14 amino acids. Germline values: CDR1 SGHRS, CDR2 YFSETQ. The CDR3 sequence: CASSPGTLMNEQFF. CDR3 nucleotides: TGCGCCAGCAGCCCCGGGACTTTGATGAATGAGCAATTCTTC.

Many counts were recorded for this clonotype. The chain employs TRBV12-3 or TRBV12-4 and TRBJ1-1, with a tentative D call TRBD1 (5 bases). The germline V and J ends were trimmed by 3 bases and 3 bases, with 17 bases remaining between them. The CDR3 consists of 16 residues. DNA for the CDR3: TGTGCCAGCAGTTTCGTTCAGGGCAGAAGGGACACTGAAGCTTTCTTT. Protein product: CASSFVQGRRDTEAFF.

For this clonotype: The junction and the germline gene differ at one end; a read error may be behind it. The chain carries TRBV29-1 and TRBJ2-7; D is uncertain. There are 11 residues in the CDR3. Germline-derived CDR1 and CDR2 are SQVTM and ANQGSEA. CDR3 sequence reads: CSARTECEHYF. The CDR3 DNA reads TGCAGCGCCCGCACTGAGTGCGAGCACTACTTC.

The CDR3 bases are TGTGCCAGACAGAGGGCGGGGACTAGCGGGGCCGATGCGCAGTTCTTC. It translates to CARQRAGTSGADAQFF. J is TRBJ2-1 and V is TRBV12-3 or TRBV12-4, with 13 positions matching TRBD2. The trim removed 9 bases at V and 12 bases at J, leaving 17 bases unmatched. This CDR3 has 16 residues.

On this clonotype: Sequence at one end of the junction differs from germline and may be a read error. V usage is TRBV28 and J usage is TRBJ2-7; D perhaps matches TRBD1 (6 bases). This CDR3 has 13 amino acids. Germline-derived CDR1 and CDR2 are MDHEN and SYDVKM. For the CDR3, the DNA is TGTACCAGCAGTCCAGGACAGCCCTACAAGCAGTACTTC. It yields the protein CTSSPGQPYKQYF.

Here the CDR3 DNA reads TGTGCCAGCAGCACCCTAGCTGGAGCGAATACGCAGTATTTT. This sequence encodes CASSTLAGANTQYF. The V and J genes are TRBV5-4 and TRBJ2-3, with a possible D match to TRBD2 (5 bases). CDR1 SGHNT and CDR2 YYREEE come from the germline V gene (reference sequence). V dropped 4 bases and J dropped 7 bases, with 16 bases sitting between them. This CDR3 region has 14 residues.

On this clonotype: The junction and the germline gene differ at one end; a read error may be behind it. The chain links TRBV5-4 to TRBJ2-7; TRBD1 agrees at 9 bases. This CDR3 has 15 amino acids. Germline V gives CDR1 SGHNT, CDR2 YYREEE (reference sequence). This chain's CDR3 is CVSSLGTGSSYEQYF. CDR3 DNA: TGTGTCAGCAGCTTGGGGACAGGGTCCTCCTATGAGCAGTACTTC. The variable domain in full, with the rest retrieved from reference TRBV5-4 and TRBJ2-7, is ETGVTQSPTHLIKTRGQQVTLRCSSQSGHNTVSWYQQALGQGPQFIFQYYREEENGRGNFPPRFSGLQFPNYSSELNVNALELDDSALYLCVSSLGTGSSYEQYFGPGTRLTVT.

Remarks on this clonotype: One end of the junction varies from germline; a read error may be responsible. The chain uses TRBV29-1 and TRBJ1-1; D gene uncertain. Looked up from germline, CDR1 is SQVTM and CDR2 is ANQGSEA. CDR3 size: 12 residues. CDR3 sequence (DNA): TGCAGCCCGGCAGGAGACAACACTGAAGCGTTCTTT. It codes for CSPAGDNTEAFF. Supplemented by reference TRBV29-1 and TRBJ1-1, the full variable domain reads SAVISQKPSRDICQRGTSLTIQCQVDSQVTMMFWYRQQPGQSLTLIATANQGSEATYESGFVIDKFPISRPNLTFSTLTVSNMSPEDSSIYLCSPAGDNTEAFFGQGTRLTVV.

On this clonotype itself: A read error may account for a junction end that differs from germline. The chain is built from TRBV7-9 and TRBJ1-1; D is unresolved. The V gene's germline CDR1 is SEHNR and CDR2 FQNEAQ (reference sequence). The CDR3 is made up of 16 amino acids. The CDR3, as DNA: TGTGCCAGAAGCTTATGGTTGGAACAGATGAACACTGAAGCTTTCTTT. Translating gives CARSLWLEQMNTEAFF.

A word on this clonotype: The germline gene is not matched at one end of the junction; a read error may be the cause. This chain connects TRBV5-6 to TRBJ2-3, with a tentative D call TRBD2 (5 bases). The CDR3 runs 17 residues. Germline CDR1 is SGHDT and CDR2 is YYEEEE. The CDR3 DNA follows: TGTACCAGCAGCTTTAAGGGAGCACCCCGCCTTCCAGATACGCAGTATTTT. Protein sequence: CTSSFKGAPRLPDTQYF.

On this clonotype itself: Germline is not matched at one junction end, which may reflect a read error. Written as DNA, the CDR3 is TGTGTCAGCAATGTCCAGGTCGGGGGGTTTCGTTTCCTAGCCAAAAACATTCAGTACTTC. It translates to CVSNVQVGGFRFLAKNIQYF. The chain links TRBV6-4 to TRBJ2-4, with 7 bases aligning to TRBD2. The germline V gene has CDR1 MRHNA and CDR2 SNTAGT. This CDR3 is 20 amino acids long.

The table lists this clonotype with many counts. V and J are TRBV4-2 and TRBJ2-5, with 8 bases aligning to TRBD2. Germline CDR1 LGHNA, CDR2 YNFKEQ. The CDR3 consists of 15 residues. The V and J ends lost 6 bases and 5 bases, in that order; junction bases with no gene match: 11. The DNA of the CDR3 is TGTGCCAGCAGTCCTTTGGGAGCGGGAGCGGAGACCCAGTACTTC. Residues: CASSPLGAGAETQYF.

The V and J genes are TRBV5-1 and TRBJ2-2; TRBD2 agrees at 7 bases. The trim removed 4 bases at V and 6 bases at J, leaving 15 bases unmatched. CDR3 length: 17 residues. Germline CDR1 SGHRS, CDR2 YFSETQ. The CDR3 DNA reads as TGCGCCAGCAGCATATACTTATGGCGGGAGAATGCCGGGGAGCTGTTTTTT. This encodes CASSIYLWRENAGELFF.